A single sample is the source of the 14 T cell receptor beta chains below, sequenced in a study of shared clonotypes between healthy human individuals. It was CD45RO-negative cells, positively selected for CCR7, that made up naive CD8 cells, with terminally differentiated effector memory CD45RA+ cells excluded. This table comes from immunoSEQ multiplex PCR, and its TCRdb copy is limited to in-frame clones, with some not included. The sample lists approximately 840,000 clones, 96% occurring once. The sample taken for sequencing was naive CD8+ T cells sorted from blood. The source of these receptors is a man aged 30 to 39 in good health.

This rearrangement joins TRBV2 to TRBJ1-2; 9 nucleotides match TRBD1. This CDR3 has 14 amino acids. V dropped 7 bases and J dropped 5; count of bases not matched to a gene: 8. CDR1 is SNHLY and CDR2 is FYNNEI in the germline V gene. CDR3 nucleotides: TGTGCCAGCACCTACGACAGGGGGAAGTATGGCTACACCTTC. Residues: CASTYDRGKYGYTF.

V gene TRBV7-9 combines with J gene TRBJ1-2, with 11 nucleotides matching TRBD1. The germline CDR1 and CDR2 sequences are SEHNR and FQNEAQ (reference sequence). The CDR3 runs to 15 residues. The V gene end was trimmed by 1 base and the J gene end by 4 bases; junction bases not matched to a gene: 2. The CDR3, as DNA: TGTGCCAGCAGCTTAGGGACAGGGGGCGGCTATGGCTACACCTTC. Amino acids: CASSLGTGGGYGYTF.

This clone was seen just once. This rearrangement joins TRBV11-2 to TRBJ2-2; 9 bases are shared with TRBD2. Germline loops: CDR1 SGHAT, CDR2 FQNNGV. CDR3 length equals 18 residues. V shed 4 bases, J shed 3 bases, and the junction held 12 bases outside the gene matches. The chain's CDR3 is CASSWGGSGSRDTGELFF. As DNA, the CDR3 is TGTGCCAGCAGCTGGGGTGGTAGCGGGAGTCGGGACACCGGGGAGCTGTTTTTT.

The chain carries TRBV2 and TRBJ2-7; D is uncertain. Deletions cut 7 bases from V and 4 bases from J, with 14 bases between. The CDR3 loop spans 13 amino acids. The germline gives CDR1 SNHLY, CDR2 FYNNEI. This chain's CDR3 is CASTMRTSYEQYF. The CDR3 nucleotides are TGTGCCAGCACTATGCGGACCTCGTACGAGCAGTACTTC.

This chain connects TRBV19 to TRBJ2-7; tentatively, D is TRBD2 (6 bases). The V gene's germline CDR1 is LNHDA and CDR2 SQIVND (reference sequence). Between the trimmed V and J ends, which lost 6 bases and 4 bases, there was a span of 19 bases. The CDR3 runs 15 residues. The CDR3 nucleotides are TGTGCCAGTAGCGTGCCCGGGACTTGGGGATACGAGCAGTACTTC. Encoded protein: CASSVPGTWGYEQYF.

The chain carries TRBV15 and TRBJ1-1; D perhaps matches TRBD1 (5 bases). CDR1 and CDR2 from the germline V gene are LNHNV and YYDKDF (reference sequence). V was cut by 0 bases and J by 9 bases, with 14 bases left in between. The CDR3 extends over 14 amino acids. CDR3 nucleotide sequence: TGTGCCACCAGCAGAGAAATGGGGCCCCGTCAAGCTTTCTTT. The encoded protein is CATSREMGPRQAFF.

A single count supports this clone. This chain uses TRBV28 with TRBJ2-1, with 7 bases that match TRBD2. J gave up 15 bases and V 3 bases, and 8 bases lay outside the gene matches. The germline CDR1 and CDR2 sequences are MDHEN and SYDVKM. There are 12 residues in the CDR3. The chain's CDR3 is CASSFGGSEGFF. CDR3 DNA: TGTGCCAGCAGTTTTGGCGGGAGCGAGGGGTTCTTC.

CDR3 nucleotides: TGTGCCTCCGTCCAAGCGGGAGAGAGCAATGAGCAGTTCTTC. It yields the protein CASVQAGESNEQFF. This sequence joins TRBV6-6 and TRBJ2-1; 8 nucleotides agree with TRBD2. The CDR3 loop spans 14 amino acids. CDR1 and CDR2 (germline): MNHNY, SVGAGI (reference sequence). The V segment lost 11 bases and the J segment 6 bases; nucleotides outside the gene matches: 12.

This chain joins TRBV11-2 and TRBJ2-3, with D hard to call. V shed 5 bases and J shed 6 bases, with 12 bases lying between them. Germline V gene data show CDR1 as SGHAT and CDR2 as FQNNGV. The length of the CDR3 is 13 residues. The CDR3 sequence is CASSQRPLDTQYF. CDR3 DNA sequence: TGTGCCAGCAGCCAACGCCCCCTGGATACGCAGTATTTT.

CDR3 in DNA: TGTGCCAGTTACCGGGATATCCTATACAATGAGCAGTTCTTC. It specifies CASYRDILYNEQFF. The rearrangement uses TRBV5-5 and TRBJ2-1, with a weak D call TRBD2 (5 bases). Trimming pared 8 bases from V and 4 bases from J, leaving 16 bases between. Germline CDR1 is SGHKS and CDR2 is YYEKEE (reference sequence). The CDR3 totals 14 residues. The whole variable domain, filled in from reference TRBV5-5 and TRBJ2-1, reads DAGVTQSPTHLIKTRGQQVTLRCSPISGHKSVSWYQQVLGQGPQFIFQYYEKEERGRGNFPDRFSARQFPNYSSELNVNALLLGDSALYLCASYRDILYNEQFFGPGTRLTVL.

This rearrangement joins TRBV28 to TRBJ2-3; D may be TRBD1 or TRBD2 (5 bases each). The ends were cut back, 6 bases at V and 12 bases at J, with 16 bases in the middle. The CDR3 is made up of 12 amino acids. Germline values: CDR1 MDHEN, CDR2 SYDVKM. CDR3 sequence reads: CASSPGRPGQYF. CDR3 bases: TGTGCCAGCAGCCCGGGGCGCCCGGGACAGTATTTT.

The V gene is TRBV28, the J gene TRBJ2-3, with 8 nucleotides matching TRBD2. The CDR3 has 14 residues. Germline-derived CDR1 and CDR2 are MDHEN and SYDVKM. The V gene end was trimmed by 5 bases and the J gene end by 4 bases; junction bases not matched to a gene: 5. CDR3 coding DNA: TGTGCCAGCAGTCCCGGGAGGGCCTCAGATACGCAGTATTTT. The encoded protein is CASSPGRASDTQYF.

This chain links TRBV14 with TRBJ2-1; D possibly corresponds to TRBD2 (5 bases). CDR3 length: 17 residues. V dropped 1 base and J dropped 1 base, with 14 bases sitting between them. The V gene's germline CDR1 is SGHDN and CDR2 FVKESK. The CDR3, as DNA: TGTGCCAGCAGCCAAGGGACGGGGTACCGGTCCTACAATGAGCAGTTCTTC. Translation: CASSQGTGYRSYNEQFF.

V is TRBV7-6 and J is TRBJ2-3; the match to TRBD2 covers 7 bases. Germline V lookup: CDR1 SGHVS, CDR2 FNYEAQ. With 0 bases clipped from V and 4 bases from J, the junction kept 4 bases outside the gene matches. The CDR3 length is 15 residues. The CDR3 bases are TGTGCCAGCAGCTTAGCGGGGGGGTCTGCAGATACGCAGTATTTT. It specifies CASSLAGGSADTQYF.